This T cell receptor beta chain was documented in a study of blood T cell repertoires in COVID-19. Study-level information: The samples span acute and convalescent COVID-19 from the United States, Italy and Spain. In each case, the material was cDNA or gDNA derived from T cells, B-cell-depleted T cells, or PBMCs.

The Seattle patients joined while their infection was active and were tracked longitudinally afterward. Germline V CDR1 and CDR2: SEHNR, FQNEAQ (reference sequence). This CDR3 is built from 13 residues. J gave up 9 bases and V 1 base, and 5 bases lay outside the gene matches. Original processing methods: Reference gene primers were amplified, and this amplification served to estimate nucleated cell counts. Assay used: immunoSEQ multiplex PCR; TCRdb lists only in-frame clones, some missing. That table is the source of V, J and clone size, and D and trimming were worked out from the DNA. The table shows approximately 200,000 clones, with approximately 90% occurring only once.

This TCR came from a man aged 25-40 years with COVID-19, enrolled during active disease. The J gene is TRBJ2-7, the V gene TRBV7-9; 8 bases map to TRBD2. The sample was peripheral blood. The CDR3 DNA sequence: TGTGCCAGCAGCTTAGTACTAGCGGAGAGGCAGTACTTC. Protein sequence: CASSLVLAERQYF.